This T cell receptor beta chain was observed in a study of T cell responses to AZD1222 COVID-19 vaccine (TCRdb year 2021). At the level of the whole study: AZD1222 recipients whose second dose came at about 4 weeks and those whose second dose came at about 12 weeks were combined into one group, since spike-specific TCR depth and breadth did not differ between the two schedules. Trial participants were enrolled by age into subgroups of 18-55, 56-69 and 70-plus years, and about 150, 27 and 61 TCR-sequenced participants, respectively, were included in these subgroups. TCR sequencing covered roughly 230 trial participants: about 210 given two doses of AZD1222 and some 25 given two doses of MenACWY control vaccine. The paper's findings and limits, for the study overall: In the small 56-69-year group, the increase in depth fell short of significance, most likely because of low power. The vaccine-associated CD4 TCRs covered the entire spike protein, and the dominant responses fell in regions 160-218 and 743-854. After two AZD1222 doses, spike-specific TCR breadth and depth were significantly higher than at day 0 and than in MenACWY recipients. Because no day 14 peak-response samples were available, the repertoires could be characterized only after the peak T cell response. Epitopes outside the regions mutated in the B.1.351 and B.1.1.7 variants were reportedly recognized by nearly half of the unique spike-specific TCRs. Conclusions about previously exposed vaccinees were limited because only six AZD1222 recipients were SARS-CoV-2 seropositive at baseline. Most participants were white British and females outnumbered males, and the authors suggested that clonal diversity may have been underestimated.

The CDR3 length is 14 residues, termini included. The sample's time point, from its label and the paper: baseline before first vaccination. The vaccinee samples were drawn from two UK trials, COV001 and COV002, one of which was a single-blind randomized controlled phase 2/3 trial testing AZD1222 (ChAdOx1 nCoV-19) in healthy adults. Trial participant PBMC samples were collected at day 0 and day 28 after the second dose for TCRbeta chain sequencing. This clone was seen more than once but under ten times. The specificity of this receptor is unknown. The missing conserved phenylalanine or tryptophan at the end of this CDR3 makes a read error likely. Because the CDR3's place on the DNA is in doubt, the DNA is left out and the CDR3 is given as listed by TCRdb. The CDR3 regions of human TCRbeta chains were analyzed by immunosequencing. As for the original processing: TCRs in the repertoires were matched against a reference library of SARS-CoV-2-specific TCRs that had been generated with the MIRA antigen-specificity platform. Breadth meant the fraction of unique TCRs that were SARS-CoV-2-associated, whereas depth meant the fraction of total T cells that were SARS-CoV-2-associated. Using the MIRA data, every spike-specific TCR was mapped to the spike region that the TCR reacted to and assigned to either a CD4 or a CD8 class. Log10-transformed breadth and depth values were compared by one-way ANOVA with Sidak's multiple comparisons tests. Entries here come from immuneACCESS through TCRdb and include only in-frame sequences with V and J called. Some clones fail to appear in such tables; in the studies checked, an unresolved V gene covers under half of the shortfall, and the cause of the remainder is unknown. V, J and clone size reflect that table, while D and trimming were determined from the DNA. The sample table holds roughly 160,000 clones, of which about nine tenths were seen once. The leading ten clones occupy 1.6% of the sample.

The chain joins TRBV23-1 to TRBJ1-2. TRBV23-1 falls under the ORF class, with uncertain function. This specimen was peripheral blood, taken on day 0 of AZD1222 vaccination. The clonotype originates from an adult in good health. The encoded CDR3 is CASRQRSRVGTTDM.